This TCR beta chain was captured by sequencing in a study of Ad26.COV2.S vaccination and SARS-CoV-2 variants. Treatment described: some 19 received Ad26.COV2.S at low or high dose, single or two shots; 5 received placebo; per-sample allocation not given. Specimen acquisition occurred on day 63 following the initial vaccine or placebo injection. On this clone itself: No antigen is known for it.

Clones were sequenced by immunoSEQ multiplex PCR, and TCRdb holds only the in-frame ones, with some missing. The sample includes roughly 300,000 clones, around 88% of them seen just once. Overall study findings and caveats: Reports say spike-specific CD8+ and CD4+ T cell responses covered substantial breadth after vaccination.

The germline V and J ends were trimmed by 3 bases and 3 bases, with 8 bases remaining between them. Germline V gene sequence: CDR1 MDHEN, CDR2 SYDVKM. The CDR3 covers 13 residues. The receptor was derived from a person between 18 and 65 years old who received the Ad26.COV2.S COVID-19 vaccine or a placebo. Here the sequenced sample was peripheral blood, taken in a trial of Ad26.COV2.S vaccine versus placebo. The V call is TRBV28, the J call TRBJ1-1, with D uncertain. CDR3 region: CASSFSRHTEAFF. CDR3 coding DNA: TGTGCCAGCAGTTTCTCCAGGCACACTGAAGCTTTCTTT.